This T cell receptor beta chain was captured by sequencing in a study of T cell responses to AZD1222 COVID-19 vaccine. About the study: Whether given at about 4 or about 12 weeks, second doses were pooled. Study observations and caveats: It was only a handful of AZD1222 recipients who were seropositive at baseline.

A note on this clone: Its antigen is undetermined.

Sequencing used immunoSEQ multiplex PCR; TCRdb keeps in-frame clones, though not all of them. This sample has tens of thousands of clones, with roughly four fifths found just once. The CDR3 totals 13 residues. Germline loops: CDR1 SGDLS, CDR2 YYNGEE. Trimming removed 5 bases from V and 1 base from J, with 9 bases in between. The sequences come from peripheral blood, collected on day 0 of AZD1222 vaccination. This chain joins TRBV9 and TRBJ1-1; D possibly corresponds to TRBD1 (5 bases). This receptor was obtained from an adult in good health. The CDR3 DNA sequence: TGTGCCAGCAGTTTTACAGGGAACACTGAAGCTTTCTTT. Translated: CASSFTGNTEAFF.